This T cell receptor beta chain was retrieved from a study of cytomegalovirus exposure and HLA in healthy donors. On the study more broadly: From HLA-typed donors, an early data release held approximately 85 million unique TCRs.

The PCR contained 60 Vbeta and 13 Jbeta primers. Sequenced by immunoSEQ multiplex PCR; TCRdb stores in-frame clones only, minus some. This sample has more than 75,000 clones, with 79% found just once. The sample taken for sequencing was PBMCs. This receptor was taken from a man aged 25 to 45 in good health and CMV-seronegative.

The CDR3: CARQDRRGYTF. CDR3 DNA sequence: TGTGCCAGACAGGATCGGCGTGGCTACACCTTC. The chain couples TRBV19 to TRBJ1-2; tentatively, D is TRBD1 (5 bases). CDR3 size: 11 residues. The germline V gene encodes CDR1 LNHDA and CDR2 SQIVND (reference sequence). The germline V and J ends were trimmed by 9 bases and 7 bases, with 12 bases remaining between them.